A selection of T cell receptor beta chains follows, all from one sample in a study of read filtering for tumor transcriptome and immune sequencing. Using its own MiXCR run on the reads, TCRdb lists one record per CDR3 protein. The sample includes about 62,000 distinct CDR3 sequences, approximately 19% seen only once; the top ten take about 11%. Material for sequencing was a population of CD138-negative cells sorted from bone marrow. These TCRs come from a donor at least 40 years old with multiple myeloma. The CDR3 runs from the conserved cysteine through the conserved F or W. A D gene is named only where the DNA matches it firmly. Not all rows give a size; the values are once, few, many and, for expanded clones, a class.

length | D | size | J | V | DNA | CDR3
17 | TRBD1 | - | TRBJ1-5 | TRBV6-5 | TGTGCCAGCAAACCCATTAGAGGACAGGGGCTAAATCAGCCCCAGCATTTT | CASKPIRGQGLNQPQHF
14 | TRBD1 | many | TRBJ2-2 | TRBV20-1 | TGCAGTGCTGCTGACAGGGCGGACACCGGGGAGCTGTTTTTT | CSAADRADTGELFF
14 | - | many | TRBJ2-3 | TRBV6-1 | TGTGCCAGCAGTGAGCGAGGGCAGTCCGATACGCAGTATTTT | CASSERGQSDTQYF
13 | - | many | TRBJ2-7 | TRBV7-9 | TGTGCCAGCAGCTTAGTGGGGGCGGACGAGCAGTACTTC | CASSLVGADEQYF
15 | TRBD2 | many | TRBJ2-7 | TRBV29-1 | TGCAGCGTTGTCTGGCGGACTAGCGGGAGATACGAGCAGTACTTC | CSVVWRTSGRYEQYF
12 | - | many | TRBJ2-1 | TRBV20-1 | TGCAGTGCTAGAGATCGACGGTCCCCTCAGTTCTTC | CSARDRRSPQFF
15 | TRBD2 | - | TRBJ2-1 | TRBV3-1 | TGTGCCAGCAGCCAAGTTGATAGCGGGAGTCCCCCGGAGTTCTTC | CASSQVDSGSPPEFF
14 | TRBD2 | few | TRBJ2-5 | TRBV28 | TGTGCCGTAAGACCGGGACTAGGTCAAGAGACCCAGTACTTC | CAVRPGLGQETQYF
13 | TRBD1 | - | TRBJ1-4 | TRBV7-9 | TGCGCCAGCAGCTCGGCCGGGACAGGCGAACTGTTTTTT | CASSSAGTGELFF
15 | TRBD1 | many | TRBJ2-5 | TRBV2 | TGTGCCAGCAGTCGGGACAGGGGCATCCAAGAGACCCAGTACTTC | CASSRDRGIQETQYF
16 | - | many | TRBJ2-6 | TRBV28 | TGTGCCAGCAGTTTTATCGGTGCGTCCGGGGCCAACGTCCTGACTTTC | CASSFIGASGANVLTF
14 | - | - | TRBJ2-5 | TRBV28 | TGTGCCAGCAGTAAGTCCAGCGGCGCGGAGACCCAGTACTTC | CASSKSSGAETQYF
19 | TRBD2 | medium-sized | TRBJ2-1 | TRBV10-3 | TGTGCCATCAGTGGATTGCCGGGACTAGCGGGGGGGCCAAAGAATGAGCAGTTCTTC | CAISGLPGLAGGPKNEQFF
14 | TRBD2 | many | TRBJ2-5 | TRBV20-1 | TGCAGTGCTAGATGGCTAGCGGGCCAAGAGACCCAGTACTTC | CSARWLAGQETQYF
13 | - | many | TRBJ2-7 | TRBV6-6 | TGTGCCAGCGGCCGGGACTTCTCCTACGAGCAGTACTTC | CASGRDFSYEQYF
15 | - | - | TRBJ2-1 | TRBV7-3 | TGTGCCAGCAGCTTAATCCCCGGAGGGGACAATGAGCAGTTCTTC | CASSLIPGGDNEQFF
18 | TRBD2 | many | TRBJ2-2 | TRBV4-1 | TGCGCCAGCAGCCAAGACCCGACTAGCGGGGTATCTACCGGGGAGCTGTTTTTT | CASSQDPTSGVSTGELFF
17 | TRBD2 | many | TRBJ2-1 | TRBV19 | TGTGCCAGTAGTGAGGGACTAGCGGGAGACTCCTACAATGAGCAGTTCTTC | CASSEGLAGDSYNEQFF
16 | - | many | TRBJ2-3 | TRBV7-6 | TGTGCCAGCAGCTTAGCGGACAGTCGGAACACAGATACGCAGTATTTT | CASSLADSRNTDTQYF
13 | - | few | TRBJ1-5 | TRBV19 | TGTGCCAGTAGTATCTCCGTGACTCAGCCCCAGCATTTT | CASSISVTQPQHF
14 | - | many | TRBJ1-1 | TRBV7-9 | TGTGCCAGCAGCCCCATGGGGGGAGGAACTGAAGCTTTCTTT | CASSPMGGGTEAFF
13 | - | many | TRBJ1-1 | TRBV29-1 | TGCAGCGTTGAAGATCGGGGGGAGACTAAAGCTTTCTTT | CSVEDRGETKAFF
13 | TRBD1 | few | TRBJ1-2 | TRBV7-9 | TGTGCCAGCAGCTCGTACAGGGGCGATGGCTACACCTTC | CASSSYRGDGYTF
17 | TRBD1 | many | TRBJ2-2 | TRBV30 | TGTGCCTGGAGTAGAAAAGGACAGGGTATCGACACCGGGGAGCTGTTTTTT | CAWSRKGQGIDTGELFF
17 | - | - | TRBJ1-1 | TRBV4-1 | TGCGCCAGCAGCCAAGCATCTGCAACAGGGAAGAACACTGAAGCTTTCTTT | CASSQASATGKNTEAFF
13 | - | - | TRBJ1-4 | TRBV19 | TGTGCCAGCAATAGAGGACAGCATGAAAAACTGTTTTTT | CASNRGQHEKLFF
15 | - | - | TRBJ2-2 | TRBV5-1 | TGCGCCAGCAGCTTCGAAGGGCGGAACGCCGGGGAGCTGTTTTTT | CASSFEGRNAGELFF
11 | - | many | TRBJ1-1 | TRBV29-1 | TGCAGCGTTAAAGGGACCACTGAAGCTTTCTTT | CSVKGTTEAFF
15 | TRBD2 | many | TRBJ2-2 | TRBV7-9 | TGTGCCAGCAGCTCGAATAGCGGGAGACGCGGGGAGCTGTTTTTT | CASSSNSGRRGELFF
17 | TRBD2 | many | TRBJ2-2 | TRBV5-1 | TGCGCCAGCAGCGTACTACTAGCGGGGTCGAACACCGGGGAGCTGTTTTTT | CASSVLLAGSNTGELFF
14 | - | many | TRBJ2-3 | TRBV20-1 | TGCAGTGCTGGGGCTAGCGAGGACACAGATACGCAGTATTTT | CSAGASEDTDTQYF
14 | - | many | TRBJ2-7 | TRBV12-3/TRBV12-4 | TGTGCCAGCTCCCCACTCGGGGGACTTCACGAGCAGTACTTC | CASSPLGGLHEQYF
15 | - | many | TRBJ2-3 | TRBV14 | TGTGCCAGCAGCCAAGGGGGGCTACGCACAGATACGCAGTATTTT | CASSQGGLRTDTQYF
15 | TRBD2 | many | TRBJ2-7 | TRBV20-1 | TGCAGTGCTAGAGATCTGGGGACTAATAATTACGAGCAGTACTTC | CSARDLGTNNYEQYF
14 | - | many | TRBJ2-7 | TRBV5-1 | TGCGCCAGCAGCTGGGGGACGGATCCCTACGAGCAGTACTTC | CASSWGTDPYEQYF
13 | TRBD2 | many | TRBJ2-7 | TRBV6-2/TRBV6-3 | TGTGCCAGCAGACTAGCGGGAGTCAACGAGCAGTACTTC | CASRLAGVNEQYF
15 | TRBD2 | - | TRBJ2-1 | TRBV5-1 | TGCGCCTGCAGCTTACTAGCGGGAGAGTTAAATGAGCAGTTCTTC | CACSLLAGELNEQFF
11 | - | - | TRBJ1-3 | TRBV29-1 | TGCAGCGTTCCCTCTGGAAACACCATATATTTT | CSVPSGNTIYF
11 | - | - | TRBJ2-7 | TRBV5-1 | TGCGCCAGCAACAGCCCTGACGAGCAGTACTTC | CASNSPDEQYF
15 | - | - | TRBJ2-6 | TRBV28 | TGTGCCAGCAGTATTCCTTGGTCTGGGGCCAACGTCCTGACTTTC | CASSIPWSGANVLTF
18 | TRBD2 | many | TRBJ2-3 | TRBV6-5 | TGTGCCAGCAGTTACTCGAATCTAGCGGGAGGAGGCACAGATACGCAGTATTTT | CASSYSNLAGGGTDTQYF
14 | - | many | TRBJ2-5 | TRBV5-4 | TGTGCCAGCAGCTTGTTTTGGACTTCAGAGACCCAGTACTTC | CASSLFWTSETQYF
18 | TRBD2 | many | TRBJ2-1 | TRBV7-2 | TGTGCCAGCAGCCCCAGCGGACTAGCGGTAAACTCCTACAATGAGCAGTTCTTC | CASSPSGLAVNSYNEQFF